The T cell receptor (beta chain) under discussion was sequenced for a study of regulatory dendritic cells for organ transplantation. In the study overall: On day 6, the dendritic cells were exposed to LPS. Study findings and constraints: Between individuals, the alloreactive memory CD8+ T cell pool differed considerably. Memory CD8+ clonal expansion seemed more limited with regulatory than mature dendritic cells.

Sorted subsets were CFSE-labeled and cultured less than 6 days with allogeneic dendritic cells. A note on this clone: Its antigen is not known.

Sequencing was performed with immunoSEQ multiplex PCR; in TCRdb, only in-frame clones are kept and a portion is missing. Of thousands of clones in the sample, roughly two thirds were seen once. The CDR3 covers 13 residues. The V segment lost 7 bases and the J segment 1 base; nucleotides outside the gene matches: 3. The germline CDR1 and CDR2 sequences are MNHEY and SVGAGI. Sequences were obtained from memory CD4+ T cells from blood cultured with dendritic cells. Subset: CD45RO+ memory T cells. The chain has TRBV6-5 and TRBJ1-1, with 7 nucleotides matching TRBD1. The sequence came from a human donor in good health. The DNA of the CDR3 is TGTGCCAGCATTGGGACAGCGAACACTGAAGCTTTCTTT. Translated, it gives CASIGTANTEAFF.